A selection of T cell receptor beta chains follows, all from one sample in a study of somatic mutations in cytotoxic T cells in rheumatoid arthritis. Profiled with immunoSEQ multiplex PCR; TCRdb holds only in-frame clones, not every one. The data contain about 20,000 clones, around 85% of them singletons. Sequenced material: CD8+ T cells sorted from blood. Receptors originate from a woman aged 40 to 50 with rheumatoid arthritis. The CDR3 runs from the conserved cysteine through the conserved F or W. D genes are given only for firm matches. Clone size is not always given. Where it is, it says once, few, many or a class for expanded clones.

D	J	size	V	CDR3	DNA
TRBD1	TRBJ2-7	-	TRBV6-4	CAIRQGAREQYF	TGTGCCATCAGACAGGGGGCACGGGAGCAGTACTTC
TRBD2	TRBJ2-4	-	TRBV4-1	CASSQEGAGLNIQYF	TGCGCCAGCAGCCAAGAAGGAGCGGGACTAAACATTCAGTACTTC
TRBD2	TRBJ2-7	-	TRBV10-3	CAIIAGSSYEQYF	TGTGCCATCATAGCGGGAAGCTCCTACGAGCAGTACTTC
-	TRBJ2-7	-	TRBV11-2	CASSTPGEQYF	TGTGCCAGCAGCACCCCGGGCGAGCAGTACTTC
-	TRBJ2-1	-	TRBV27	CASSPTNNEQFF	TGTGCCAGCAGTCCCACTAACAATGAGCAGTTCTTC
TRBD1	TRBJ1-2	-	TRBV5-5	CASMGLTGTYGYTF	TGTGCCAGCATGGGGTTGACAGGGACCTATGGCTACACCTTC
-	TRBJ2-7	-	TRBV19	CASSTPRSRLAEQYF	TGTGCCAGTAGCACCCCCCGGTCCCGGCTAGCCGAGCAGTACTTC
TRBD1	TRBJ1-1	-	TRBV7-9	CASSSPGTGGEMNTEAFF	TGTGCCAGCAGCTCACCCGGGACAGGGGGGGAAATGAACACTGAAGCTTTCTTT
TRBD1	TRBJ1-2	-	TRBV7-2	CASSLGGQGYGYTF	TGTGCCAGCAGCTTAGGGGGACAGGGGTATGGCTACACCTTC
-	TRBJ1-2	-	TRBV2	CASSEWGPDYGYTF	TGTGCCAGCAGTGAATGGGGGCCGGACTATGGCTACACCTTC
-	TRBJ2-5	-	TRBV4-1	CASSQDRAAGETQYF	TGCGCCAGCAGCCAAGATCGAGCGGCTGGGGAGACCCAGTACTTC
-	TRBJ1-6	-	TRBV9	CASGEGRINSPLHF	TGTGCCAGCGGGGAAGGGAGGATTAATTCACCCCTCCACTTT
-	TRBJ2-1	-	TRBV29-1	CSVEVPTGNEQFF	TGCAGCGTTGAAGTCCCGACTGGCAATGAGCAGTTCTTC
TRBD1	TRBJ2-1	-	TRBV6-1	CASSEWDRPGDEQFF	TGTGCCAGCAGTGAGTGGGACAGGCCCGGGGATGAGCAGTTCTTC
TRBD1	TRBJ1-4	-	TRBV18	CASSPGRGPNEKLFF	TGTGCCAGCTCACCGGGTAGGGGGCCTAATGAAAAACTGTTTTTT
TRBD2	TRBJ2-3	-	TRBV4-2	CASSQETSEDTQYF	TGTGCCAGCAGCCAAGAAACTAGCGAGGATACGCAGTATTTT
-	TRBJ1-4	-	TRBV4-1	CASSLTSTNEKLFF	TGCGCCAGCAGCCTTACATCAACTAATGAAAAACTGTTTTTT
TRBD1	TRBJ1-4	-	TRBV7-9	CASSMGQGNEKLFF	TGTGCCAGCAGCATGGGACAGGGTAATGAAAAACTGTTTTTT
-	TRBJ2-1	-	TRBV9	CASSVGTQGPSEQFF	TGTGCCAGCAGCGTAGGTACGCAGGGCCCAAGTGAGCAGTTCTTC
-	TRBJ2-7	-	TRBV13	CASSLRMNYEQYF	TGTGCCAGCAGCTTGCGGATGAACTACGAGCAGTACTTC
-	TRBJ2-2	-	TRBV7-9	CASSPPRGELFF	TGTGCCAGCAGCCCCCCGAGGGGGGAGCTGTTTTTT
-	TRBJ1-1	few	TRBV30	CAWNIGTTEAFF	TGTGCCTGGAATATAGGGACAACTGAAGCTTTCTTT
-	TRBJ2-7	-	TRBV6-1	CASSESGESHEQYF	TGTGCCAGCAGTGAGTCGGGGGAGTCCCACGAGCAGTACTTC
TRBD1	TRBJ2-7	-	TRBV5-8	CASSYGSGTDEQYF	TGTGCCAGCAGCTATGGGTCCGGGACAGACGAGCAGTACTTC
-	TRBJ2-5	-	TRBV6-5	CASTSGLYQETQYF	TGTGCCAGCACCTCAGGGTTGTACCAAGAGACCCAGTACTTC
-	TRBJ2-1	-	TRBV7-8	CASSLSIGGLQFF	TGTGCCAGCAGCTTAAGCATTGGCGGATTGCAGTTCTTC
-	TRBJ1-5	-	TRBV27	CASSLQPGNGYQPQHF	TGTGCCAGCAGTTTACAGCCAGGGAACGGATACCAGCCCCAGCATTTT
TRBD2	TRBJ2-1	-	TRBV25-1	CATIGTTDLNEQFF	TGTGCCACGATCGGGACTACCGACCTCAATGAGCAGTTCTTC